The entry below gives a single T cell receptor beta chain sequence along with its context. Its specificity is not known. The sample belongs to a study of sequential checkpoint blockade in melanoma. Assay used: immunoSEQ multiplex PCR; TCRdb lists only in-frame clones, some missing. Of more than 5,000 clones listed, approximately 26% are singletons. Germline CDR1 reads GTSNPN; CDR2 reads SVGIG (reference sequence). CDR3 length equals 14 residues. V lost 2 bases to trimming and J lost 6 bases, with 13 bases between them. Study observations and caveats: Mutational load did not correlate with tumor T-cell fraction or clonality.

The treatment is: randomized to nivolumab then ipilimumab (arm A) or the reverse (arm B). The sequence came from a human donor with melanoma. The chain combines TRBV30 with TRBJ1-4; perhaps TRBD1 as D (6 bases). The specimen comprised tumor tissue (inferred from file names), sampled from a patient given nivolumab and ipilimumab in sequence. Written as DNA, the CDR3 is TGTGCCTGGAGTCCCGGGACACATGATGAAAAACTGTTTTTT. Protein product: CAWSPGTHDEKLFF.